The 7 T cell receptor beta chains below come from one sample, sequenced in a study of control samples from healthy donors and cancer patients (dated by TCRdb to 2018 to 2020). Libraries were constructed by the immunoSEQ multiplex PCR assay. Entries here come from immuneACCESS through TCRdb and include only in-frame sequences with V and J called. Some clones fail to appear in such tables; in the studies checked, an unresolved V gene covers under half of the shortfall, and the cause of the remainder is unknown. In all, the sample holds 200,000 or so clones, and about 93% of those were seen once. Of the sample, around 1.5% is held by the ten largest clones. Sequenced: blood. The receptors were sampled from a man aged 50 to 60 in good health.

The chain recombines TRBV19 with TRBJ2-1; 8 nucleotides line up with TRBD2. CDR1 is LNHDA and CDR2 is SQIVND in the germline V gene (reference sequence). The length of the CDR3 is 17 residues. V was clipped by 4 bases and J by 5 bases; unmatched bases: 13. The CDR3 protein is CASSTGGVAGHNNEQFF. The CDR3 DNA is TGTGCCAGTAGTACCGGTGGAGTAGCGGGGCACAACAATGAGCAGTTCTTC.

The rearrangement links TRBV6-2 or TRBV6-3 to TRBJ2-3; 8 bases line up with TRBD2. This CDR3 is 16 amino acids long. CDR1 MNHEY and CDR2 SVGEGT come from the germline V gene. Trimming took 4 bases from V and 2 from J; bases not matched to a gene: 8. The CDR3 spells CASSSRLAGYTDTQYF. The CDR3 region has the DNA TGTGCCAGCAGTTCCAGGCTAGCGGGCTACACAGATACGCAGTATTTT.

The chain carries TRBV28 and TRBJ2-5, with D uncertain. Trimming shortened V by 6 bases and J by 1 base, and 6 bases separated the two germline ends. CDR3 length: 12 amino acids. Germline assignment: CDR1 MDHEN and CDR2 SYDVKM. The CDR3 spells CASRPTQETQYF. The CDR3 DNA reads as TGTGCCAGCAGGCCTACCCAAGAGACCCAGTACTTC.

V usage is TRBV6-5 and J usage is TRBJ1-1, with D tentatively TRBD1 (5 bases). The germline gives CDR1 MNHEY, CDR2 SVGAGI. Trimming removed 4 bases from V and 4 bases from J, with 16 bases in between. This CDR3 has 15 residues. CDR3 sequence (DNA): TGTGCCAGCAGTTTCCTCGGGAGGGACCCCACTGAAGCTTTCTTT. It specifies CASSFLGRDPTEAFF.

This rearrangement joins TRBV21-1 to TRBJ2-5. TRBV21-1 is a recognized pseudogene. This CDR3 region has 14 residues. CDR3 protein: CASSNGVGVKTQYF. The DNA of the CDR3 is TGTGCCAGCAGCAACGGGGTAGGGGTGAAGACCCAGTACTTC.

This chain uses TRBV2 with TRBJ2-1; D is unclear. Trimming pared 3 bases from V and 7 bases from J, leaving 10 bases between. The CDR3 spans 13 residues. Germline CDR1 SNHLY, CDR2 FYNNEI. The CDR3 loop reads CASSDTLYNEQFF. The CDR3 coding sequence is TGTGCCAGCAGTGACACCCTTTATAATGAGCAGTTCTTC.

The J gene is TRBJ1-5, the V gene TRBV2; D is perhaps TRBD1 (5 bases). The V and J ends lost 6 bases and 7 bases respectively, with 16 bases between them. Germline CDR1 is SNHLY and CDR2 is FYNNEI. This CDR3 contains 14 residues. This CDR3 is CASRHNQGIQPQHF. The CDR3 DNA reads TGTGCCAGCAGGCATAACCAGGGAATCCAGCCCCAGCATTTT.